Each of the 19 T cell receptor beta chains below was sequenced from the same sample in a study of T cell repertoires in cytomegalovirus infection. TCRdb re-called the reads through MiXCR, storing one row per CDR3 protein. Of some 300,000 distinct CDR3 sequences in the sample, approximately 10% were seen once. The specimen sequenced was PBMCs. These receptors all stem from a human donor in good health (CMV status not recorded). Some clones in this sample may be carry-over from other donors' samples.

This clonotype showed up just once. The chain employs TRBV20-1 and TRBJ1-1; the match to TRBD1 covers 10 bases. The CDR3 is 15 residues long. With V trimmed by 6 bases and J by 5 bases, 12 bases remained unmatched. The V gene's germline CDR1 is DFQATT and CDR2 SNEGSKA (reference sequence). CDR3: CSATGTGAIGTEAFF. As DNA, the CDR3 is TGCAGTGCAACCGGGACAGGGGCGATCGGTACTGAAGCTTTCTTT.

This clonotype was seen a few times. The gene calls are TRBV5-1 and TRBJ2-2, with unresolved D. Germline lookup yields CDR1 SGHRS and CDR2 YFSETQ. The V and J ends lost 4 bases and 5 bases respectively, with 6 bases between them. This CDR3 contains 12 residues. The CDR3 reads CASSQPTGELFF. The CDR3 nucleotides read TGCGCCAGCAGCCAGCCGACCGGGGAGCTGTTTTTT.

This clonotype was seen at least ten times. The rearrangement joins TRBV6-2 or TRBV6-3 to TRBJ2-7; 8 positions match TRBD1. With V trimmed by 6 bases and J by 3 bases, 10 bases remained unmatched. Germline V CDR1 and CDR2: MNHEY, SVGEGT. The CDR3 is 15 residues long. The CDR3 region is CASSPDRVKDYEQYV. CDR3 bases: TGTGCCAGCAGCCCGGACAGGGTAAAAGACTACGAGCAGTACGTC.

The sample holds many counts of this clonotype. The chain uses TRBV7-8 and TRBJ2-3, with 7 bases matching TRBD2. CDR3 length equals 16 residues. The trim removed 5 bases at V and 3 bases at J, leaving 11 bases unmatched. Germline loops: CDR1 SGHVS, CDR2 FQNEAQ. The CDR3 coding sequence is TGTGCCAGCAGCATCCGTTCGGGGGGAGGGACAGATACGCAGTATTTT. Its protein product is CASSIRSGGGTDTQYF.

The chain has TRBV20-1 and TRBJ1-5, with TRBD1 identical over 7 bases. CDR1 and CDR2 (germline): DFQATT, SNEGSKA (reference sequence). The trim removed 5 bases at V and 1 base at J, leaving 8 bases unmatched. The CDR3 is 15 amino acids. The CDR3 bases are TGCAGTGCTTCCGGACAGGACTTGAGCAATCAGCCCCAGCATTTT. It codes for CSASGQDLSNQPQHF.

At least ten counts were recorded for this clonotype. This chain connects TRBV2 to TRBJ2-3; 7 bases are a match to TRBD2. The V segment lost 1 base and the J segment 5 bases; nucleotides outside the gene matches: 3. This CDR3 is 14 amino acids long. Germline assignment: CDR1 SNHLY and CDR2 FYNNEI. Here the CDR3 reads CASSEGTSVDTQYF. The DNA of the CDR3 is TGTGCCAGCAGTGAAGGAACTAGCGTAGATACGCAGTATTTT.

This clonotype has at least ten counts. The chain couples TRBV7-2 to TRBJ2-1; TRBD2 matches 8 bases. V shed 0 bases and J 5 bases; nucleotides not matched to a gene: 3. The CDR3 is made up of 15 amino acids. The V gene's germline CDR1 is SGHTA and CDR2 FQGNSA. The CDR3 DNA follows: TGTGCCAGCAGCTTAGCAGCGGGGGCCCACAATGAGCAGTTCTTC. Protein: CASSLAAGAHNEQFF.

This clonotype occurred many times. The J gene is TRBJ2-1, the V gene TRBV4-1; 10 bases match TRBD1. The V gene's germline CDR1 is MGHRA and CDR2 YSYEKL. V was clipped by 0 bases and J by 3 bases; unmatched bases: 2. This CDR3 comprises 16 residues. The CDR3 here is CASSQDWTGGYNEQFF. CDR3 DNA: TGCGCCAGCAGCCAAGATTGGACAGGGGGCTACAATGAGCAGTTCTTC.

This clonotype was found many times. V is TRBV20-1 and J is TRBJ2-1, with 9 bases identical to TRBD2. Germline V gene sequence: CDR1 DFQATT, CDR2 SNEGSKA (reference sequence). The CDR3 length is 14 residues. The ends lost 2 bases at V and 9 bases at J; junction bases unmatched: 8. CDR3: CSARTGGGALEQFF. As DNA, the CDR3 is TGCAGTGCTAGAACGGGCGGGGGGGCACTTGAGCAGTTCTTC.

This rearrangement joins TRBV28 to TRBJ2-3; TRBD2 matches 7 bases. The length of the CDR3 is 15 residues. With 2 bases clipped from V and 1 base from J, the junction kept 3 bases outside the gene matches. Germline V gene sequence: CDR1 MDHEN, CDR2 SYDVKM. The CDR3 protein is CASSLLTSGTDTQYF. CDR3 sequence (DNA): TGTGCCAGCAGTTTACTTACTAGCGGCACAGATACGCAGTATTTT.

This clonotype was recorded many times. The chain carries TRBV7-2 and TRBJ2-3; 12 bases map to TRBD2. Germline V gene lookup returns CDR1 SGHTA and CDR2 FQGNSA. With V trimmed by 2 bases and J by 6 bases, 6 bases remained unmatched. This CDR3 comprises 16 residues. The CDR3: CASSLYLAGGPDTQYF. The CDR3 nucleotides read TGTGCCAGCAGCTTATACCTAGCGGGGGGGCCCGATACGCAGTATTTT.

Only a few counts were recorded for this clonotype. The chain uses TRBV7-9 and TRBJ2-7, with 7 bases aligning to TRBD1. V lost 4 bases, J lost 6 bases, and 6 bases stayed unmatched. The CDR3 contains 13 residues. Germline V gene data show CDR1 as SEHNR and CDR2 as FQNEAQ (reference sequence). The CDR3 DNA reads TGTGCCAGCAGCTGGGGACAGAATGGCGAGCAGTACTTC. Its translation is CASSWGQNGEQYF.

This clonotype was counted ten times or more. This chain uses TRBV7-2 with TRBJ2-2, with D perhaps TRBD2 (5 bases). Germline assignment: CDR1 SGHTA and CDR2 FQGNSA. The ends were cut back, 0 bases at V and 6 bases at J, with 8 bases in the middle. This CDR3 spans 14 amino acids. CDR3 in amino acids: CASSLAGNPGELFF. In nucleotides, the CDR3 is TGTGCCAGCAGCTTAGCCGGGAATCCCGGGGAGCTGTTTTTT.

The chain has TRBV6-6 and TRBJ1-5; no definite D call. This CDR3 comprises 14 residues. Per germline, CDR1 MNHNY and CDR2 SVGAGI (reference sequence). Trimming shortened V by 2 bases and J by 3 bases, and 8 bases separated the two germline ends. The CDR3 bases are TGTGCCAGCAGTTACGGGGAAACCAATCAGCCCCAGCATTTT. It specifies CASSYGETNQPQHF.

This clonotype was observed at least ten times. The V call is TRBV20-1, the J call TRBJ2-5; D may be TRBD2 (6 bases). V dropped 0 bases and J dropped 1 base, with 15 bases sitting between them. CDR1 is DFQATT, CDR2 SNEGSKA, per germline (reference sequence). There are 16 residues in the CDR3. CDR3 in DNA: TGCAGTGCTAGAGATCCCCGAGGTAGCGGCCAAGAGACCCAGTACTTC. Translating gives CSARDPRGSGQETQYF.

In this sample, this clonotype turned up many times. The chain uses TRBV10-3 and TRBJ1-1; D call uncertain. This CDR3 region has 12 residues. Looked up from germline, CDR1 is ENHRY and CDR2 is SYGVKD. V dropped 2 bases and J dropped 8 bases, with 9 bases sitting between them. In nucleotides, the CDR3 is TGTGCCATCAGTGAGACGGGTCAAGAAGCTTTCTTT. Its translation: CAISETGQEAFF.

This clonotype was counted ten times or more. V is TRBV10-3 and J is TRBJ2-6; the match to TRBD2 covers 8 bases. CDR1 and CDR2 from the germline V gene are ENHRY and SYGVKD. V lost 5 bases, J lost 3 bases, and 15 bases stayed unmatched. This CDR3 region has 19 residues. The DNA of the CDR3 is TGTGCCATCAGTTTCCCGGCTAGCGGGCTCGCCTTTGGGGCCAACGTCCTGACTTTC. As protein: CAISFPASGLAFGANVLTF.

V usage is TRBV12-3 or TRBV12-4 and J usage is TRBJ2-1; TRBD2 matches at 9 bases. V was pared by 1 base and J by 9 bases, with 7 bases of the junction left unmatched. The CDR3 length is 15 residues. The CDR3: CASSLGQRGAREQFF. The CDR3 region has the DNA TGTGCCAGCAGTTTAGGCCAGCGGGGGGCCCGTGAGCAGTTCTTC.

This clonotype was seen a few times. V gene TRBV29-1 combines with J gene TRBJ1-1; D remains unclear. CDR3 length equals 11 residues. The germline V gene encodes CDR1 SQVTM and CDR2 ANQGSEA. Trimming took off 7 bases at V and 0 bases at J, with 6 bases between the two ends. CDR3 sequence reads: CSASLNTEAFF. The CDR3 DNA sequence: TGCAGCGCCTCTTTGAACACTGAAGCTTTCTTT.